This T cell receptor (beta chain) was found in a study of human T cells and chemical hapten exposure. Study-wide context: Women made up most patients, who had alopecia areata, totalis or universalis. Yields of TCR per sample differed, chiefly owing to small differences in pooled library volume.

With respect to this clonotype: Its antigen is not identified.

The library tagged individual cDNA molecules with unique molecular identifiers. TCRdb reprocessed the RACE reads with MiXCR, giving one entry per CDR3 protein. This table holds about 160,000 distinct CDR3 sequences, 25% to 35% found once. The CDR3 is made up of 11 amino acids. Trimming removed 5 bases at V and 4 bases at J, with 5 bases between. Germline CDR1 SGHAT, CDR2 FQDESV (reference sequence). The study's findings and limits: After DPC sensitization, TCRs above 1 in 1000 frequency showed no change.

Time point indicated: patch test 3, about 24 weeks after DPC sensitization. Treatment specified: therapeutic diphenylcyclopropenone sensitization with weekly scalp DPC. Material: whole blood, obtained in connection with sensitization to the hapten diphenylcyclopropenone (DPC). The chain employs TRBV11-1 and TRBJ2-5; D gene ambiguous. The sequence derives from a woman in her late teens or twenties with alopecia areata. Some clones in this sample may be carry-over from other donors' samples. In nucleotides, the CDR3 is TGTGCCAGCAGCGTTGCAGAGACCCAGTACTTC. Its translation is CASSVAETQYF.